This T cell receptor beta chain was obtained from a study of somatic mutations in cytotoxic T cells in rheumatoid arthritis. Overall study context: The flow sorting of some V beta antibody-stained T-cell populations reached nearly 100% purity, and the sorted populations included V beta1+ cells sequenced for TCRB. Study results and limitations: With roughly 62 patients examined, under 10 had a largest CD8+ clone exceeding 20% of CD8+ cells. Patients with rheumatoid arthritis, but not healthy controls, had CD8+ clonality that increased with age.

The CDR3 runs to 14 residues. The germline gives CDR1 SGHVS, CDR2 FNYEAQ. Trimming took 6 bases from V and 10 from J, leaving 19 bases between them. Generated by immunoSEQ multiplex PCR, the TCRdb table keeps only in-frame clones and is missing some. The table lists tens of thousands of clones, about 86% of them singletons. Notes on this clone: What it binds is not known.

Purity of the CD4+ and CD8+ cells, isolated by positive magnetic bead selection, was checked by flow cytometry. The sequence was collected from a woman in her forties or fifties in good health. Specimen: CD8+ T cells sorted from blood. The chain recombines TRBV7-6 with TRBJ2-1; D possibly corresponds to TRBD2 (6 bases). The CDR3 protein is CASRNRDFSGEQFF. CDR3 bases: TGTGCCAGCAGGAACCGGGACTTTTCAGGGGAGCAGTTCTTC.